The 17 T cell receptor beta chains reported below all come from one sample, sequenced in a study of healthy donors' naive CD4 and CD8 T cells. Starting from about 0.55 ug of total RNA, TCR libraries were made with linear amplification. TCRdb processed the reads anew with MiXCR; each CDR3 protein has one entry. The repertoire holds about 180,000 distinct CDR3 sequences, with around 80% as singletons. Sequenced material: naive CD4+ and CD8+ T cells sorted from blood, pooled from several donors. Receptors were obtained from a pool of human donors in good health; the sample pools cells from several healthy donors.

The chain links TRBV29-1 to TRBJ2-7; possibly TRBD1 for D (6 bases). V lost 3 bases, J lost 0 bases, and 12 bases lay in between. CDR1 and CDR2 (germline): SQVTM, ANQGSEA. The CDR3 runs to 14 residues. The CDR3 DNA is TGCAGCGTTGAGGACAGTCGGAGCTCCTACGAGCAGTACTTC. This translates into CSVEDSRSSYEQYF.

The chain is built from TRBV12-3 or TRBV12-4 and TRBJ2-7; 7 bases fit TRBD2. Germline trimming cut 6 bases from V and 2 bases from J; bases unmatched to any gene: 7. The CDR3 is 14 amino acids. The CDR3 loop is CASSLLAATYEQYF. CDR3 DNA: TGTGCCAGCAGCCTCCTAGCGGCGACCTACGAGCAGTACTTC.

Comments on this clonotype: The junction and the germline gene differ at one end; a read error may be behind it. The chain uses TRBV12-3 or TRBV12-4 and TRBJ1-1, with D possibly TRBD1 on 5 matching bases. The CDR3 is 15 residues long. The CDR3 DNA reads as TGTGCCAGCAGATTAGGAGAAGAGGGGTACGCTGAAGCTTTCTTT. Amino acid sequence: CASRLGEEGYAEAFF.

This sequence joins TRBV30 and TRBJ1-1; unclear D gene. This CDR3 has 10 amino acids. Trimming removed 5 bases at V and 11 bases at J, with 12 bases between. CDR1 is GTSNPN, CDR2 SVGIG, per germline (reference sequence). CDR3 nucleotide sequence: TGTGCCTGGCCCTGTAGCGCCGCTTTCTTT. This gives the protein CAWPCSAAFF.

The chain recombines TRBV29-1 with TRBJ1-3; no clear D. V shed 4 bases and J shed 0 bases, with 10 bases lying between them. Looked up from germline, CDR1 is SQVTM and CDR2 is ANQGSEA. This CDR3 comprises 14 residues. The CDR3 reads CSVVTASSGNTIYF. CDR3 DNA sequence: TGCAGCGTTGTCACAGCGAGCTCTGGAAACACCATATATTTT. Full variable domain (outside the CDR3, taken from reference TRBV29-1 and TRBJ1-3): SAVISQKPSRDICQRGTSLTIQCQVDSQVTMMFWYRQQPGQSLTLIATANQGSEATYESGFVIDKFPISRPNLTFSTLTVSNMSPEDSSIYLCSVVTASSGNTIYFGEGSWLTVV.

The chain recombines TRBV2 with TRBJ2-5, with a weak D call TRBD1 (6 bases). CDR1 and CDR2 from the germline V gene are SNHLY and FYNNEI. V was clipped by 10 bases and J by 3 bases, with 15 bases between them. This CDR3 has 13 residues. The CDR3 DNA follows: TGTGCCACCAGCAGGGGCTGGGAAGAGACCCAGTACTTC. This sequence encodes CATSRGWEETQYF. Full variable domain (outside the CDR3, taken from reference TRBV2 and TRBJ2-5): EPEVTQTPSHQVTQMGQEVILRCVPISNHLYFYWYRQILGQKVEFLVSFYNNEISEKSEIFDDQFSVERPDGSNFTLKIRSTKLEDSAMYFCATSRGWEETQYFGPGTRLLVL.

The rearrangement links TRBV20-1 to TRBJ2-3; 8 bases fit TRBD2. Germline CDR1 reads DFQATT; CDR2 reads SNEGSKA (reference sequence). V dropped 0 bases and J dropped 5; count of bases not matched to a gene: 13. The CDR3 has 17 amino acids. The CDR3, as DNA: TGCAGTGCTAGAGATCCTCCCGGGAGGGCCCCCTTAGATACGCAGTATTTT. Its protein product is CSARDPPGRAPLDTQYF.

The V gene is TRBV6-5, the J gene TRBJ1-1; 7 bases fit TRBD1. Germline CDR1 reads MNHEY; CDR2 reads SVGAGI. The J segment lost 4 bases and the V segment lost 5 bases, leaving 4 bases of the junction unmatched. The CDR3 is 13 residues long. CDR3 sequence reads: CASSRQGFTEAFF. In DNA, the CDR3 is TGTGCCAGCAGTCGACAGGGTTTCACTGAAGCTTTCTTT.

The CDR3 DNA sequence: TGTGCCAGCATCGCGACAGGGCTGGAGGAGACCCAGTACTTC. This sequence encodes CASIATGLEETQYF. The rearrangement uses TRBV5-5 and TRBJ2-5; 7 nucleotides match TRBD1. The germline gives CDR1 SGHKS, CDR2 YYEKEE (reference sequence). After removal of 6 bases from V and 5 bases from J, the junction contained 10 bases not matched to a gene. CDR3 length: 14 amino acids.

This clonotype was recorded a few times. The rearrangement links TRBV29-1 to TRBJ2-7; maybe TRBD1 (5 bases). This CDR3 has 13 residues. CDR1 is SQVTM, CDR2 ANQGSEA, per germline. V was trimmed by 5 bases and J by 2 bases, leaving 13 bases between them. CDR3 sequence: CSVPGQGPYEQYF. CDR3 in DNA: TGCAGCGTTCCCGGGCAGGGCCCCTACGAGCAGTACTTC.

The CDR3 loop is CASSPYPESYEQYF. The CDR3 bases are TGTGCCAGCAGCCCCTACCCAGAATCCTACGAGCAGTACTTC. V usage is TRBV11-2 and J usage is TRBJ2-7; no firm D call. Germline loops: CDR1 SGHAT, CDR2 FQNNGV. The CDR3 loop spans 14 amino acids. V lost 5 bases to trimming and J lost 1 base, with 12 bases between them.

The chain employs TRBV6-5 and TRBJ2-1; TRBD2 might be the D (6 bases). Trimming pared 4 bases from V and 8 bases from J, leaving 9 bases between. This CDR3 comprises 12 residues. CDR1 and CDR2 (germline): MNHEY, SVGAGI. The CDR3 protein is CASSSKRDEQFF. CDR3 in DNA: TGTGCCAGCAGTTCAAAGCGGGATGAGCAGTTCTTC.

The CDR3 region is CASSQDVQAENTEAFF. As DNA, the CDR3 is TGCGCCAGCAGCCAAGATGTACAGGCCGAGAACACTGAAGCTTTCTTT. The V gene is TRBV4-3, the J gene TRBJ1-1, with D possibly TRBD1 on 5 matching bases. CDR1 and CDR2 (germline): LGHNA, YSLEER. With 0 bases removed from V and 1 base from J, the gap between germline ends came to 12 bases. CDR3 length: 16 amino acids.

The chain joins TRBV29-1 to TRBJ2-3; the D gene is possibly TRBD2 (6 bases). Trimming took 7 bases from V and 6 from J, leaving 17 bases between them. The CDR3 runs to 13 residues. From germline, CDR1 is SQVTM and CDR2 ANQGSEA. CDR3 bases: TGCAGCGCCGGGAGAAGCGATAGGGATACGCAGTATTTT. It encodes CSAGRSDRDTQYF.

This clonotype was seen only a few times. The chain carries TRBV29-1 and TRBJ2-7, with TRBD1 as a possible D gene (7 bases). The V end lost 7 bases, the J end lost 2 bases, and 12 bases lay between the germline ends. CDR1 is SQVTM, CDR2 ANQGSEA, per germline. The CDR3 consists of 12 residues. CDR3 sequence reads: CSAGDRTYEQYF. In DNA, the CDR3 is TGCAGCGCGGGGGACAGAACCTACGAGCAGTACTTC.

The V gene is TRBV5-5, the J gene TRBJ2-3, with D possibly matching TRBD1 (5 bases). From germline, CDR1 is SGHKS and CDR2 YYEKEE (reference sequence). The length of the CDR3 is 14 residues. Between the trimmed V and J ends, which lost 0 bases and 0 bases, there was a span of 5 bases. CDR3 DNA: TGTGCCAGCAGCTTGGGACAGAGCACAGATACGCAGTATTTT. Translating gives CASSLGQSTDTQYF.

The chain has TRBV29-1 and TRBJ1-3; D call uncertain. Trimming shortened V by 7 bases and J by 0 bases, and 19 bases separated the two germline ends. Germline V gene sequence: CDR1 SQVTM, CDR2 ANQGSEA. The CDR3 spans 16 residues. The CDR3 bases are TGCAGCGCCGAGGTGGGCAGCCGCTACTCTGGAAACACCATATATTTT. This codes for CSAEVGSRYSGNTIYF.